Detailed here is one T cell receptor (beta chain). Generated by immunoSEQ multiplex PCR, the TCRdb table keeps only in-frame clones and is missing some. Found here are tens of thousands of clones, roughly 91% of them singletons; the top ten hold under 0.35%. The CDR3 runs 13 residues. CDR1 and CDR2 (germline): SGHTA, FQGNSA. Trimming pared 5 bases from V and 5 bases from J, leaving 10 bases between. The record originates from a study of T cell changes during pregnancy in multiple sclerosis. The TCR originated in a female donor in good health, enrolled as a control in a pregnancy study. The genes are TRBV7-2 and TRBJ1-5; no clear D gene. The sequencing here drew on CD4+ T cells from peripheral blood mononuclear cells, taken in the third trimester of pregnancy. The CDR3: CASSTYRDQPQHF. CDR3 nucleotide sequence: TGTGCCAGCAGCACCTACAGAGATCAGCCCCAGCATTTT.